This T cell receptor (beta chain) was profiled in a study of regulatory T cells in long-lasting Graves disease. About the study: Positive TSH receptor antibodies alongside over 5 years of antithyroid drugs were what marked Graves' disease as persistent. Study results and caveats: Examination was confined to peripheral blood, excluding thyroid tissue.

Both iRepertoire HTBI primers and Arm-PCR of CDR3 regions were used to build the TCR beta libraries. MiXCR, applied by TCRdb to the multiplex PCR reads, yields one record per CDR3 protein. The sample includes 600,000 to 850,000 distinct CDR3 sequences, about 32% seen only once; the top ten take roughly 40%. Specified time point: persistent/refractory GD, antithyroid drugs over 5 years with positive TRAb. After RNA was extracted from PBMCs, the TCR library was made from it. The table lists this clonotype with many counts. Its antigen is unknown. Germline loops: CDR1 SGHVS, CDR2 FQNEAQ. This CDR3 spans 16 amino acids. J lost 5 bases, V lost 4 bases, and 8 bases had no gene match.

The sequence derives from a female donor with Graves disease. This chain links TRBV7-8 with TRBJ1-6, with 7 bases identical to TRBD1. The sequencing used peripheral blood mononuclear cells (PBMCs), collected when the disease was refractory, from a patient treated with antithyroid drugs. In nucleotides, the CDR3 is TGTGCCAGCAGCTCTGTGTGGGGGACAGATAATTCACCCCTCCACTTT. This gives the protein CASSSVWGTDNSPLHF.